This TCR beta chain was identified during a study of control samples from healthy donors and cancer patients. Clones were read by immunoSEQ multiplex PCR, and TCRdb kept only the in-frame ones, dropping some. This table holds around 74,000 clones, 85% to 95% found once. Trimming removed 0 bases at V and 4 bases at J, with 7 bases between. The CDR3 totals 14 residues. Germline loops: CDR1 MGHRA, CDR2 YSYEKL. Sequencing input: blood. The sequence was obtained from an older woman in good health. This sequence joins TRBV4-1 and TRBJ1-5; no firm D call. CDR3 in amino acids: CASSQEGPNQPQHF. CDR3 coding DNA: TGCGCCAGCAGCCAAGAAGGCCCGAATCAGCCCCAGCATTTT.